The 12 T cell receptor beta chains listed next were all sequenced from one sample in a study of lymphopenia after photon versus proton radiotherapy. This table comes from immunoSEQ multiplex PCR, and its TCRdb copy is limited to in-frame clones, with some not included. The table lists roughly 30,000 clones, around 90% of them singletons. The specimen was peripheral blood, collected from a patient treated with photon-based radiotherapy. The source is a woman aged 45-59 years with pancreatic cancer.

CDR3 bases: TGTGCCAGCAGTGAAGGGACGGATACATTCTCTGGAAACACCATATATTTT. Its protein product is CASSEGTDTFSGNTIYF. This chain joins TRBV2 and TRBJ1-3; D is unresolved. Trimming took off 1 base at V and 0 bases at J, with 13 bases between the two ends. Germline V gene sequence: CDR1 SNHLY, CDR2 FYNNEI. The CDR3 is made up of 17 amino acids.

The chain is built from TRBV11-3 and TRBJ2-2, with TRBD2 matching 13 bases. J was trimmed by 2 bases and V by 1 base; bases with no gene match: 4. The CDR3 covers 18 residues. The V gene's germline CDR1 is SGHNT and CDR2 YENEEA. The chain's CDR3 is CASSLGGLAGANTGELFF. The CDR3 DNA reads TGTGCCAGCAGCTTAGGCGGACTAGCGGGGGCAAACACCGGGGAGCTGTTTTTT.

CDR3 in amino acids: CASSSGRQPNTEAFF. CDR3 sequence (DNA): TGCGCCAGCAGTTCGGGAAGACAGCCGAACACTGAAGCTTTCTTT. The chain has TRBV5-1 and TRBJ1-1; possible D gene TRBD1, 5 bases. The germline CDR1 and CDR2 sequences are SGHRS and YFSETQ. Trimming shortened V by 5 bases and J by 1 base, and 15 bases separated the two germline ends. The CDR3 is 15 residues long.

This clone occurred a few times. The CDR3 DNA sequence: TGTGCCTGGGAGGGACGGACCTCTGCCTACGAGCAGTACTTC. It encodes CAWEGRTSAYEQYF. This chain links TRBV30 with TRBJ2-7; the D call may be TRBD1 or TRBD2 (5 bases each). V lost 5 bases and J lost 2, with 16 bases in between. The CDR3 totals 14 residues. The germline V gene has CDR1 GTSNPN and CDR2 SVGIG (reference sequence).

The chain uses TRBV19 and TRBJ2-7; D is possibly TRBD1 (6 bases). This CDR3 region has 16 residues. From germline, CDR1 is LNHDA and CDR2 SQIVND (reference sequence). Trimming shortened V by 6 bases and J by 1 base, and 19 bases separated the two germline ends. CDR3 amino acids: CASSPQAGDISYEQYF. CDR3 DNA: TGTGCCAGTAGCCCTCAGGCCGGGGACATTTCCTACGAGCAGTACTTC.

The chain joins TRBV20-1 to TRBJ2-1; the D is unclear. Germline V lookup: CDR1 DFQATT, CDR2 SNEGSKA (reference sequence). V was shortened by 4 bases and J by 10 bases, with 11 bases between the two germline ends. The CDR3 loop spans 11 amino acids. As DNA, the CDR3 is TGCAGTGCTATCAGACTGGAAGAGCAGTTCTTC. This encodes CSAIRLEEQFF.

Notes on this clone: An end of the junction does not agree with germline; a read error may underlie this. The rearrangement uses TRBV7-2 and TRBJ2-1; D is undetermined. Looked up from germline, CDR1 is SGHTA and CDR2 is FQGNSA. The CDR3 sequence is 13 residues long. As DNA, the CDR3 is TGTGCCAGCAGCCCAAATCCGCGCAATGGGCAGTTCTTC. Its translation is CASSPNPRNGQFF. The full variable domain, in which reference TRBV7-2 and TRBJ2-1 provide the parts outside the CDR3, is GAGVSQSPSNKVTEKGKDVELRCDPISGHTALYWYRQSLGQGLEFLIYFQGNSAPDKSGLPSDRFSAERTGGSVSTLTIQRTQQEDSAVYLCASSPNPRNGQFFGPGTRLTVL.

The chain is built from TRBV5-1 and TRBJ2-5; D is ambiguous. The CDR3 runs 15 residues. Trimming took 1 base from V and 2 from J, leaving 12 bases between them. Per germline, CDR1 SGHRS and CDR2 YFSETQ. The CDR3 here is CASSLSFGKQETQYF. The CDR3 region has the DNA TGCGCCAGCAGCTTGAGTTTTGGTAAACAAGAGACCCAGTACTTC.

This clone appeared a few times. This rearrangement joins TRBV6-4 to TRBJ2-5, with D hard to call. Germline CDR1 is MRHNA and CDR2 is SNTAGT. Trimming stripped 2 bases from V and 5 bases from J, with 21 bases between. This CDR3 has 17 residues. The CDR3, as DNA: TGTGCCAGCAGTGACCCCCGCGAGGACGGAAATTGGGAGACCCAGTACTTC. It is translated as CASSDPREDGNWETQYF.

The rearrangement links TRBV19 to TRBJ2-3; either TRBD1 or TRBD2 may supply D (6 bases each). The CDR3 sequence is 16 residues long. Trimming cost V 1 base and J 1 base, with 12 bases left between them. Germline-derived CDR1 and CDR2 are LNHDA and SQIVND (reference sequence). DNA for the CDR3: TGTGCCAGTAGTATAGGTAGGGGGGACCGCACAGATACGCAGTATTTT. Translated, it gives CASSIGRGDRTDTQYF.

The J gene is TRBJ2-3, the V gene TRBV11-2; TRBD2 agrees at 14 bases. J was trimmed by 6 bases and V by 4 bases; bases with no gene match: 12. Looked up from germline, CDR1 is SGHAT and CDR2 is FQNNGV. CDR3 length: 18 residues. DNA of the CDR3: TGTGCCAGCAGCTACCGGAGCGGACTAGCGGGAGGATCCGATACGCAGTATTTT. Its protein is CASSYRSGLAGGSDTQYF.

The chain links TRBV5-1 to TRBJ2-3, with D maybe TRBD2 (6 bases). In germline, CDR1 is SGHRS, CDR2 YFSETQ. The CDR3 length is 15 residues. V dropped 8 bases and J dropped 1 base, with 17 bases sitting between them. The chain's CDR3 is CASLEGSPGTDTQYF. CDR3 coding DNA: TGCGCCAGTTTGGAGGGCTCGCCGGGCACAGATACGCAGTATTTT.